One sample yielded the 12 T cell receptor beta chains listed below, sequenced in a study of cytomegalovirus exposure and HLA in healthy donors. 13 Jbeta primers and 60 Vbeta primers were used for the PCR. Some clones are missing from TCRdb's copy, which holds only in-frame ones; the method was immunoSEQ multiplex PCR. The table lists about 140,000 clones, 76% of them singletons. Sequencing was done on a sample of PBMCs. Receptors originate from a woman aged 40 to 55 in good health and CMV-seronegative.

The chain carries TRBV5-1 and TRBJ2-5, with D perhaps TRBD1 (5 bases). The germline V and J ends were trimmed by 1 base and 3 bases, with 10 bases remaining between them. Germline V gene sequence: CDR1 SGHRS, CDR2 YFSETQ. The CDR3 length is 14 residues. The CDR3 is CASSLIPREETQYF. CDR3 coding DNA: TGCGCCAGCAGCTTGATACCCAGGGAAGAGACCCAGTACTTC. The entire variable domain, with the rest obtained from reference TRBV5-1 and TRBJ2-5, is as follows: KAGVTQTPRYLIKTRGQQVTLSCSPISGHRSVSWYQQTPGQGLQFLFEYFSETQRNKGNFPGRFSGRQFSNSRSEMNVSTLELGDSALYLCASSLIPREETQYFGPGTRLLVL.

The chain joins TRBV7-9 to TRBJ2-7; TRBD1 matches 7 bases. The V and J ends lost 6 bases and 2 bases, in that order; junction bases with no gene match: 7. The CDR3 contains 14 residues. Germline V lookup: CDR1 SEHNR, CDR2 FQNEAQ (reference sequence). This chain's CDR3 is CASSPTGPTYEQYF. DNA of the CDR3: TGTGCCAGCAGTCCGACAGGGCCGACCTACGAGCAGTACTTC.

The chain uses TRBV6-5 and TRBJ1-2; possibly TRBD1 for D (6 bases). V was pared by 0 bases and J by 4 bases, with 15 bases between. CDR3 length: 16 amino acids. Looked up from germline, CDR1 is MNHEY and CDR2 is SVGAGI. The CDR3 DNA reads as TGTGCCAGCAGTTACTCGGTCTCCGGACAGACCTATGGCTACACCTTC. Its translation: CASSYSVSGQTYGYTF.

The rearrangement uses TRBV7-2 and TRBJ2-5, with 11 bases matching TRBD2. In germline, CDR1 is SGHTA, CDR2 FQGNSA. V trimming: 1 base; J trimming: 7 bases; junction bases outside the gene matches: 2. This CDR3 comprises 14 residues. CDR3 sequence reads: CASSLGLAGGTQYF. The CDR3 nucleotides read TGTGCCAGCAGCTTAGGGCTAGCGGGAGGGACCCAGTACTTC.

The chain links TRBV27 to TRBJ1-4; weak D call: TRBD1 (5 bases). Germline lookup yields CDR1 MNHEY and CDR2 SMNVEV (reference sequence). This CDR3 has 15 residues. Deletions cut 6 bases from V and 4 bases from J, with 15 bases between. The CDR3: CASSPYPGGNEKLFF. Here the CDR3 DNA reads TGTGCCAGCAGCCCCTACCCCGGGGGTAATGAAAAACTGTTTTTT.

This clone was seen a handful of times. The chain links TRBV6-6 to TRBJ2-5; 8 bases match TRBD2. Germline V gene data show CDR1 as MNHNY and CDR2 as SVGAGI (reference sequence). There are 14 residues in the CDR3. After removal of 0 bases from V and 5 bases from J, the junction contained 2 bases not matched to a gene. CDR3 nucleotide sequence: TGTGCCAGCAGTTACTCCGGGGGGGCCGAGACCCAGTACTTC. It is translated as CASSYSGGAETQYF.

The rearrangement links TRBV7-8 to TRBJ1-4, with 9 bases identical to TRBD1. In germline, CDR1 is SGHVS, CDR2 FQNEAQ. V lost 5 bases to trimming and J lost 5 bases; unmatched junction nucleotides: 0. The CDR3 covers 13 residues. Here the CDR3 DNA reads TGTGCCAGCAGCGGGACAGGGAATGAAAAACTGTTTTTT. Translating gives CASSGTGNEKLFF.

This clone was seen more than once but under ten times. The CDR3 loop reads CASSSDGRTGELFF. CDR3 nucleotides: TGCGCCAGCAGTTCAGACGGGAGGACCGGGGAGCTGTTTTTT. The V and J genes are TRBV5-1 and TRBJ2-2; TRBD2 agrees at 7 bases. V shed 5 bases and J 5 bases; nucleotides not matched to a gene: 6. The CDR3 consists of 14 residues. From germline, CDR1 is SGHRS and CDR2 YFSETQ. Drawing the rest from reference TRBV5-1 and TRBJ2-2, the complete variable domain is KAGVTQTPRYLIKTRGQQVTLSCSPISGHRSVSWYQQTPGQGLQFLFEYFSETQRNKGNFPGRFSGRQFSNSRSEMNVSTLELGDSALYLCASSSDGRTGELFFGEGSRLTVL.

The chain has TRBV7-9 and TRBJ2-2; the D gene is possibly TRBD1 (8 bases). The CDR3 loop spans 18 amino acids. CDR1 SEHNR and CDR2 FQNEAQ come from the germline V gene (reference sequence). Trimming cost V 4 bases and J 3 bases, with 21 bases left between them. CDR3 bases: TGTGCCAGCAGCTCCAGGGGGCAACAGGGGAGGGACACCGGGGAGCTGTTTTTT. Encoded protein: CASSSRGQQGRDTGELFF.

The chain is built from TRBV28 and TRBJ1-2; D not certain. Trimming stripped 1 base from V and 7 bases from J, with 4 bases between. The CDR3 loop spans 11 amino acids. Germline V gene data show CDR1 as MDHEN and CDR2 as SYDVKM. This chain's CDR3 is CASSLSRGYTF. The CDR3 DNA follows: TGTGCCAGCAGTTTATCTCGTGGCTACACCTTC.

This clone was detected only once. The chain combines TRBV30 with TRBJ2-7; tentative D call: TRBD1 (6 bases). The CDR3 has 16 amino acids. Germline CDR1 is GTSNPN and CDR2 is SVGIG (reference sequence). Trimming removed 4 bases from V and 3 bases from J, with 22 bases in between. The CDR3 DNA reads TGTGCCTGGAACCTTACACCGGGACACAGAAACTACGAGCAGTACTTC. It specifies CAWNLTPGHRNYEQYF.

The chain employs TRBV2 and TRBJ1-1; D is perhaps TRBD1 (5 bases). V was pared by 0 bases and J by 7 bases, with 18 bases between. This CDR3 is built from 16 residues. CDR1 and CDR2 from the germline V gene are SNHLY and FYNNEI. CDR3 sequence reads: CASSEAGLDSGYEAFF. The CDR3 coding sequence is TGTGCCAGCAGTGAAGCCGGCCTTGACAGTGGGTATGAAGCTTTCTTT.